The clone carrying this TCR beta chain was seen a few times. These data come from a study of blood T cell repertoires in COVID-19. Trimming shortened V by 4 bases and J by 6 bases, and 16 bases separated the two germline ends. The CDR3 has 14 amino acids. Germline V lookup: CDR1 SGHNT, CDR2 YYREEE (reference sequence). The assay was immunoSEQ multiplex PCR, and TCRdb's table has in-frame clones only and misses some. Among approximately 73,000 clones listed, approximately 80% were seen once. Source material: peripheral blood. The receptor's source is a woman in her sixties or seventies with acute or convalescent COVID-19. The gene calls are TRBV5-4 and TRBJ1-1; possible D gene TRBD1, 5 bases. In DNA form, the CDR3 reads TGTGCCAGCAGCGACAGAGAGTTTGTCCCTGAAGCTTTCTTT. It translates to CASSDREFVPEAFF.